The 17 T cell receptor beta chains in this list originate from one sample, sequenced in a study of Ad26.COV2.S vaccination and SARS-CoV-2 variants. Produced via immunoSEQ multiplex PCR; TCRdb's table is partial and in-frame only. The sample holds some 190,000 clones, 87% seen once. Sequencing used peripheral blood, obtained after recovery from COVID-19. All receptors derive from a human donor who had recovered from COVID-19.

The gene calls are TRBV9 and TRBJ1-2, with D perhaps matching TRBD1 (6 bases). V shed 0 bases and J shed 8 bases, with 14 bases lying between them. Looked up from germline, CDR1 is SGDLS and CDR2 is YYNGEE. The CDR3 spans 14 residues. CDR3 DNA sequence: TGTGCCAGCAGCGTAGATAGGGGGTGGAACGGCTACACCTTC. This translates into CASSVDRGWNGYTF.

The count of this clone is one. The chain links TRBV5-5 to TRBJ1-1; D unresolved. V dropped 5 bases and J dropped 1 base, with 6 bases sitting between them. The length of the CDR3 is 12 residues. Germline loops: CDR1 SGHKS, CDR2 YYEKEE (reference sequence). The CDR3 nucleotides are TGTGCCAGCAGTTGGGGGAACACTGAAGCTTTCTTT. It is translated as CASSWGNTEAFF.

The chain couples TRBV15 to TRBJ2-7; weak D call: TRBD2 (5 bases). Germline loops: CDR1 LNHNV, CDR2 YYDKDF (reference sequence). Between the trimmed V and J ends, which lost 0 bases and 9 bases, there was a span of 18 bases. The CDR3 loop spans 15 amino acids. CDR3 region: CATSRDGGSPQGQYF. The CDR3, as DNA: TGTGCCACCAGCAGAGATGGAGGCAGCCCTCAAGGGCAGTACTTC.

The chain joins TRBV23-1 to TRBJ2-5, with 8 bases fitting TRBD2. TRBV23-1 is classed as an ORF, of uncertain function. V was clipped by 5 bases and J by 5 bases; unmatched bases: 16. The length of the CDR3 is 17 residues. CDR3 protein: CASSIRSGGLPKETQYF. The CDR3 bases are TGCGCCAGCAGTATCCGGAGCGGGGGACTACCGAAGGAGACCCAGTACTTC.

The J gene is TRBJ2-7, the V gene TRBV14; no clear D. Trimming stripped 1 base from V and 6 bases from J, with 19 bases between. The CDR3 contains 16 residues. Germline V gene sequence: CDR1 SGHDN, CDR2 FVKESK. The CDR3 DNA follows: TGTGCCAGCAGCCAAGGTTCTGGTTTAAGGCGATCCGAGCAGTACTTC. Encoded protein: CASSQGSGLRRSEQYF. Full variable domain (remainder filled in from reference TRBV14 and TRBJ2-7): EAGVTQFPSHSVIEKGQTVTLRCDPISGHDNLYWYRRVMGKEIKFLLHFVKESKQDESGMPNNRFLAERTGGTYSTLKVQPAELEDSGVYFCASSQGSGLRRSEQYFGPGTRLTVT.

This sequence joins TRBV6-5 and TRBJ2-1, with 8 positions matching TRBD2. The CDR3 spans 15 residues. Germline CDR1 and CDR2: MNHEY and SVGAGI. V lost 6 bases to trimming and J lost 10 bases; unmatched junction nucleotides: 14. The CDR3 spells CASRPGGGSGGEQFF. CDR3 sequence (DNA): TGTGCCAGCAGACCTGGCGGGGGGTCGGGGGGCGAGCAGTTCTTC.

The DNA of the CDR3 is TGCGCCAGCAGCCAACGGACTAGCGGGAGGTTCCAAACCTACGAGCAGTACTTC. It specifies CASSQRTSGRFQTYEQYF. The chain employs TRBV4-1 and TRBJ2-7, with TRBD2 identical over 14 bases. The germline CDR1 and CDR2 sequences are MGHRA and YSYEKL. After removal of 2 bases from V and 2 bases from J, the junction contained 8 bases not matched to a gene. The CDR3 runs to 18 residues.

The sample holds many counts of this clone. The chain is built from TRBV15 and TRBJ2-5; D is possibly TRBD2 (7 bases). This CDR3 comprises 19 residues. Trimming took 1 base from V and 3 from J, leaving 24 bases between them. Germline V gene sequence: CDR1 LNHNV, CDR2 YYDKDF (reference sequence). The CDR3 DNA sequence: TGTGCCACCAGCAGAGGAACTAGGGAGGGGGAGGGGTATAAAGAGACCCAGTACTTC. This gives the protein CATSRGTREGEGYKETQYF.

The V gene is TRBV19, the J gene TRBJ1-2; TRBD1 is a possible D gene (5 bases). Germline V gene lookup returns CDR1 LNHDA and CDR2 SQIVND (reference sequence). This CDR3 spans 15 amino acids. Trimming removed 6 bases from V and 6 bases from J, with 20 bases in between. The CDR3 DNA is TGTGCCAGTAGATCGGGGCACAGCCTGAGAGATGGCTACACCTTC. Its translation: CASRSGHSLRDGYTF.

The chain recombines TRBV9 with TRBJ2-3; possible D gene TRBD1, 5 bases. CDR3 size: 15 residues. In germline, CDR1 is SGDLS, CDR2 YYNGEE. V gave up 3 bases and J gave up 3 bases, with 14 bases separating them. The CDR3 sequence is CASSGWQGGTDTQYF. In DNA form, the CDR3 reads TGTGCCAGCAGCGGGTGGCAGGGTGGAACAGATACGCAGTATTTT.

The chain employs TRBV7-2 and TRBJ1-2; 7 positions match TRBD1. The trim removed 1 base at V and 5 bases at J, leaving 4 bases unmatched. The CDR3 loop spans 14 amino acids. Germline V gives CDR1 SGHTA, CDR2 FQGNSA. The CDR3 DNA sequence: TGTGCCAGCAGCTTAGAGAGGGGGCTTTATGGCTACACCTTC. Its translation: CASSLERGLYGYTF.

The rearrangement joins TRBV28 to TRBJ1-6; the match to TRBD1 covers 11 bases. V trimming: 4 bases; J trimming: 3 bases; junction bases outside the gene matches: 8. CDR3 length equals 18 residues. Looked up from germline, CDR1 is MDHEN and CDR2 is SYDVKM. As DNA, the CDR3 is TGTGCCAGCAGTTCACGGGCGGGACAGGGGGTCTATAATTCACCCCTCCACTTT. This translates into CASSSRAGQGVYNSPLHF.

The V call is TRBV28, the J call TRBJ1-2; D not resolved. V lost 3 bases to trimming and J lost 8 bases, with 10 bases between them. Germline assignment: CDR1 MDHEN and CDR2 SYDVKM. CDR3 length: 12 amino acids. As DNA, the CDR3 is TGTGCCAGCAGTTTCAGACTCGGGGGCTACACCTTC. Its protein product is CASSFRLGGYTF.

The chain is built from TRBV6-2 or TRBV6-3 and TRBJ2-3, with TRBD2 matching over 10 bases. The ends lost 2 bases at V and 2 bases at J; junction bases unmatched: 13. Per the germline V gene, CDR1 is MNHEY and CDR2 is SVGEGT. The CDR3 totals 19 residues. The CDR3 DNA is TGTGCCAGCAGTTACCACTGGAGTAGCGGGGGGTCCTACACAGATACGCAGTATTTT. Translation: CASSYHWSSGGSYTDTQYF.

The chain uses TRBV5-6 and TRBJ2-7; D may be TRBD2 (5 bases). CDR3 length: 13 residues. V lost 0 bases and J 6 bases, leaving 10 bases between the germline ends. Germline V CDR1 and CDR2: SGHDT, YYEEEE. CDR3 sequence reads: CASSLDVASEQYF. The CDR3 nucleotides read TGTGCCAGCAGCTTGGATGTAGCGAGCGAGCAGTACTTC.

CDR3 protein: CASSEYVETQYF. The CDR3 DNA reads TGTGCCAGCAGTGAATACGTGGAGACCCAGTACTTC. The chain couples TRBV6-1 to TRBJ2-5; D unclear. Looked up from germline, CDR1 is MNHNS and CDR2 is SASEGT. Trimming shortened V by 2 bases and J by 5 bases, and 6 bases separated the two germline ends. The CDR3 runs to 12 residues.

CDR3 region: CASSSLAGSYNEQFF. The CDR3 nucleotides read TGTGCCAGCAGCTCACTAGCGGGATCCTACAATGAGCAGTTCTTC. The gene calls are TRBV2 and TRBJ2-1; 10 bases map to TRBD2. Germline V lookup: CDR1 SNHLY, CDR2 FYNNEI. The CDR3 runs to 15 residues. Trimming at V came to 6 bases and at J to 1 base, leaving 3 bases not matched to a gene.